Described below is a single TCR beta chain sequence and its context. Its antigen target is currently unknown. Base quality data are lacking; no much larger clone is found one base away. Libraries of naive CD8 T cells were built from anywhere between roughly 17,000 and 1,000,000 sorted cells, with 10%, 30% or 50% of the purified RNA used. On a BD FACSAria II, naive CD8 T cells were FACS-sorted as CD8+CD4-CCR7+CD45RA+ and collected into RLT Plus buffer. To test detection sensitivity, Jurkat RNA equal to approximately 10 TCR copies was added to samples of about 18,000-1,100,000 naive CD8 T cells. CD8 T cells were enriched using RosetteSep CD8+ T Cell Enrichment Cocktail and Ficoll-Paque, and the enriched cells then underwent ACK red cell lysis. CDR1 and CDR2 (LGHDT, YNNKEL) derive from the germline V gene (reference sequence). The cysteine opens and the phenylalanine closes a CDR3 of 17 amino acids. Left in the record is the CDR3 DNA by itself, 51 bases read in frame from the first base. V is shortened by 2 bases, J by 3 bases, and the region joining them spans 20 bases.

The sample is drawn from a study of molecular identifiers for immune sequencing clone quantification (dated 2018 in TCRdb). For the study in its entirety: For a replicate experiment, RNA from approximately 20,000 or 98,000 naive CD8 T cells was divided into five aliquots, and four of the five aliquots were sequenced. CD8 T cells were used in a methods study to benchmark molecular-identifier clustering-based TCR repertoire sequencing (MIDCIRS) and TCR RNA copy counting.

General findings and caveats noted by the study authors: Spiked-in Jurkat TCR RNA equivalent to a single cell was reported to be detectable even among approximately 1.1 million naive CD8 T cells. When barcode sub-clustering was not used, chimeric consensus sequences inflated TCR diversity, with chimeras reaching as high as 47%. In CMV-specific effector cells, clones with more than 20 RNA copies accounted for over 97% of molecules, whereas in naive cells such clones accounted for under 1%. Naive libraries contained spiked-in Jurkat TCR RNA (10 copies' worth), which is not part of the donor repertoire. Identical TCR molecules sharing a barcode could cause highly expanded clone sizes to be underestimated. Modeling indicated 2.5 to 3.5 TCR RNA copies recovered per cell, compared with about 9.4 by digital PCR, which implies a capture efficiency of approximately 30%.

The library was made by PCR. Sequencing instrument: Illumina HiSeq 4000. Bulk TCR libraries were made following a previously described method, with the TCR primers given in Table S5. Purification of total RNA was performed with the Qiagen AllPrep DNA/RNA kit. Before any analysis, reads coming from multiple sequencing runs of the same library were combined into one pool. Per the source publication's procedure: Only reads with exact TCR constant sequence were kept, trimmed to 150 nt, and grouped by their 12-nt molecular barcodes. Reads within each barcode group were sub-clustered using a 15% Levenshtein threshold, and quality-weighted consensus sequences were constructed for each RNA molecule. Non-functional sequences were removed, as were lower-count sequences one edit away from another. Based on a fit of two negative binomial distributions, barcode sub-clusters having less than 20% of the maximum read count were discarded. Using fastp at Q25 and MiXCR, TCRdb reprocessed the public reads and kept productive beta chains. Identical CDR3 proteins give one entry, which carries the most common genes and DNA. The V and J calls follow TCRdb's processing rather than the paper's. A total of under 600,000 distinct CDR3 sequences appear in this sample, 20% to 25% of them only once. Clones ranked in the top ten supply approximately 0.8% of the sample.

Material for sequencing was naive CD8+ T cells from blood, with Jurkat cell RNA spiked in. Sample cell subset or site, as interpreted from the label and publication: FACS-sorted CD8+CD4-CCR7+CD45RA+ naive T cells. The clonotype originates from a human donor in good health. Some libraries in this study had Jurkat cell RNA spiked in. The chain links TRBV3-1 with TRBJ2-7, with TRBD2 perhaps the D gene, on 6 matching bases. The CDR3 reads CASSQPIPGLPHYEQYF. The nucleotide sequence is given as TGTGCCAGCAGCCAACCTATTCCGGGACTCCCCCACTACGAGCAGTACTTC.